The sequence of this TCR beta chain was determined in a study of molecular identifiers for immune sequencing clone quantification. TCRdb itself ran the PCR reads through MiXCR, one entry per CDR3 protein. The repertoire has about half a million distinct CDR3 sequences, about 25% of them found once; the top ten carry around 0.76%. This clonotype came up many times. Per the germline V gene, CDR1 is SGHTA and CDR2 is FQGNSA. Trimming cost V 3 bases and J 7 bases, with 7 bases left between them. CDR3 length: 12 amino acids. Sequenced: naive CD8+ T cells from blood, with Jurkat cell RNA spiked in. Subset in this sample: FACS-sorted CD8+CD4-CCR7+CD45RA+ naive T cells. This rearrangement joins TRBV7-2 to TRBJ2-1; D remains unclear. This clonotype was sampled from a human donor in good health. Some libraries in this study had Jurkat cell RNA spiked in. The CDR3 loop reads CASSLLWNEQFF. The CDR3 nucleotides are TGTGCCAGCAGCTTGTTGTGGAATGAGCAGTTCTTC.